This entry features one T cell receptor (beta chain) sequence. Antigen unknown. This record belongs to a study of cytomegalovirus exposure and HLA in healthy donors. Findings of the study overall: A previous analysis found most TCR beta V segments productive roughly 87% or roughly 30% of the time.

The study ran its PCR with 60 Vbeta and 13 Jbeta primers. Clones were read by immunoSEQ multiplex PCR, and TCRdb kept only the in-frame ones, dropping some. The table shows some 140,000 clones, with roughly four fifths occurring only once. The length of the CDR3 is 15 residues. Germline loops: CDR1 SGHNT, CDR2 YYREEE (reference sequence). The V segment lost 4 bases and the J segment 3 bases; nucleotides outside the gene matches: 8. Sequenced input: PBMCs. The V gene is TRBV5-4, the J gene TRBJ2-5; 8 bases are shared with TRBD2. This TCR was sampled from a woman aged 50 to 65 in good health and CMV-seropositive. CDR3 loop: CASSRGGRIKETQYF. The CDR3 DNA follows: TGTGCCAGCAGCCGGGGGGGCAGGATCAAAGAGACCCAGTACTTC.